The T cell receptor (beta chain) under discussion was sequenced for a study of T cell changes during pregnancy in multiple sclerosis. CDR3 length: 14 amino acids. Germline V CDR1 and CDR2: SGHKS, YYEKEE (reference sequence). V lost 4 bases to trimming and J lost 0 bases, with 10 bases between them. Libraries were prepared by immunoSEQ multiplex PCR; TCRdb keeps only in-frame clonotypes and omits some of them. The table shows about 120,000 clones, with more than 85% occurring only once. The chain combines TRBV5-5 with TRBJ1-1; D remains ambiguous. The source of this sequence is a female donor with multiple sclerosis, enrolled in a pregnancy study. Sequenced material: peripheral blood, taken in the third trimester of pregnancy. CDR3 residues: CASSRVLLNTEAFF. The CDR3 DNA follows: TGTGCCAGCAGCCGGGTACTGTTGAACACTGAAGCTTTCTTT.